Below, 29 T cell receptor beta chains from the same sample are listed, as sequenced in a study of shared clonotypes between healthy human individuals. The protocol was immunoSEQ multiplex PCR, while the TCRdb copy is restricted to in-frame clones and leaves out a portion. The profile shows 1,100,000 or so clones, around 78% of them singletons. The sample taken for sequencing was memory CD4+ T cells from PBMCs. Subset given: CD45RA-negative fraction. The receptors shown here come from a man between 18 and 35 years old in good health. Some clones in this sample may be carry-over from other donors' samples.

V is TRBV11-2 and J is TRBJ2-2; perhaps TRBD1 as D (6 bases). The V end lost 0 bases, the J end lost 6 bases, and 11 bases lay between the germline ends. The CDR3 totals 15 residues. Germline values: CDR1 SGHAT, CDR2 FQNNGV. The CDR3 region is CASSLDRPGAGELFF. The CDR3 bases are TGTGCCAGCAGCTTAGATCGACCAGGGGCCGGGGAGCTGTTTTTT.

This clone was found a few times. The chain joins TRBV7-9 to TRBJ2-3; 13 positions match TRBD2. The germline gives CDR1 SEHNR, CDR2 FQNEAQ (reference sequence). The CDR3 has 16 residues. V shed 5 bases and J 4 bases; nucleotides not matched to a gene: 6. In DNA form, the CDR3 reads TGTGCCAGCAGCCTCACTAGCGGGAGGGCCTCAGATACGCAGTATTTT. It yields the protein CASSLTSGRASDTQYF.

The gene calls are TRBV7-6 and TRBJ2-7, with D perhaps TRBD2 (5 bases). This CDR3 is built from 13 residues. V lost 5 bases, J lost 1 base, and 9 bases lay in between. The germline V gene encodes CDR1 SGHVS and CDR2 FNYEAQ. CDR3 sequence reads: CASSKSGSYEQYF. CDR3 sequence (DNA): TGTGCCAGCAGCAAGAGCGGTTCCTACGAGCAGTACTTC.

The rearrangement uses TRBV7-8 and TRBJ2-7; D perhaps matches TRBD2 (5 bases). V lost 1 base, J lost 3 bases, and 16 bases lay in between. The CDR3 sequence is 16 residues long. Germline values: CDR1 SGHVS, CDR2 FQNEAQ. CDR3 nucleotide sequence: TGTGCCAGCAGCTTAGGGAGGACGGCTTCCGACTACGAGCAGTACTTC. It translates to CASSLGRTASDYEQYF.

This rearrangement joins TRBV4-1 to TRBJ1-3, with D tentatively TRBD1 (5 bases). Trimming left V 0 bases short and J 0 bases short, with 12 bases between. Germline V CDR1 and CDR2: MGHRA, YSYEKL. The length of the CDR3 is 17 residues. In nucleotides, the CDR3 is TGCGCCAGCAGCCAAGATCATGCGGGGGGCTCTGGAAACACCATATATTTT. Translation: CASSQDHAGGSGNTIYF.

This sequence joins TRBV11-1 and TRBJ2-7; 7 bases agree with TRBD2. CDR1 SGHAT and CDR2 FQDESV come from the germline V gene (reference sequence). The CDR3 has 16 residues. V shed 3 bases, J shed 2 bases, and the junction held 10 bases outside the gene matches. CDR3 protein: CASSFSSGRRPYEQYF. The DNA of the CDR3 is TGTGCCAGCAGCTTTTCTAGCGGTCGAAGGCCCTACGAGCAGTACTTC.

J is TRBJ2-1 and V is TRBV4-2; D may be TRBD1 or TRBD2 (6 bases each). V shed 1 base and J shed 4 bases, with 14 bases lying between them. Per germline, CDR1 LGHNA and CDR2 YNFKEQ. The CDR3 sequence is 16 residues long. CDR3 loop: CASSQASQGRYNEQFF. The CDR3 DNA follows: TGTGCCAGCAGCCAAGCCTCGCAGGGGAGGTACAATGAGCAGTTCTTC.

The CDR3 sequence: CASGRTSITYEQYF. The CDR3 DNA follows: TGTGCCAGCGGAAGGACCTCAATAACCTACGAGCAGTACTTC. V gene TRBV28 combines with J gene TRBJ2-7; D is unresolved. The V end was cut by 8 bases, the J end by 2 bases, with 16 bases between. Germline CDR1 is MDHEN and CDR2 is SYDVKM. This CDR3 contains 14 residues.

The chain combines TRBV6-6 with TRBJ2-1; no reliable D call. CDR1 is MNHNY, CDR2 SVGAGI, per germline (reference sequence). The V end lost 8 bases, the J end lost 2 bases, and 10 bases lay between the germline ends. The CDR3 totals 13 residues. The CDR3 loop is CASGRQTYNEQFF. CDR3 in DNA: TGTGCCAGCGGGCGCCAGACCTACAATGAGCAGTTCTTC.

Written as DNA, the CDR3 is TGTGCCAGCAGCCGACAGGGACCAGCAGATACGCAGTATTTT. This codes for CASSRQGPADTQYF. The genes are TRBV7-2 and TRBJ2-3, with 7 bases lining up with TRBD1. The ends lost 5 bases at V and 4 bases at J; junction bases unmatched: 6. CDR3 length: 14 amino acids. CDR1 and CDR2 from the germline V gene are SGHTA and FQGNSA.

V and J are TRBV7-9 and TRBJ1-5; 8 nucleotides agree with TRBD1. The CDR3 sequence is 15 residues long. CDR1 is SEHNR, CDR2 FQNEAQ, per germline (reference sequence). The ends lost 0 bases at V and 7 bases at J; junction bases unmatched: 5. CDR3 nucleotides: TGTGCCAGCAGCTTAGCAAGACAGGGGATCCAGCCCCAGCATTTT. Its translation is CASSLARQGIQPQHF.

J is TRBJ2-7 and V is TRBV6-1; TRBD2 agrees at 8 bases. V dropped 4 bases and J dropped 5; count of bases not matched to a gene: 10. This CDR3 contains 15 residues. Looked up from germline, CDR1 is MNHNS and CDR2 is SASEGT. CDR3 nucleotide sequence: TGTGCCAGCAGTGCCCGGGGGGGGCCTAACGACGAGCAGTACTTC. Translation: CASSARGGPNDEQYF.

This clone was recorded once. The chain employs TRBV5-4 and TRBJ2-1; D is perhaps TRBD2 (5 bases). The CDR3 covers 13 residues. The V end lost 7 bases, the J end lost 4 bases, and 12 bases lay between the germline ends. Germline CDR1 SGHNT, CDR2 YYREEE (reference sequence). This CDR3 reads CASGWTGYNEQFF. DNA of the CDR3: TGTGCCAGCGGATGGACTGGATACAATGAGCAGTTCTTC. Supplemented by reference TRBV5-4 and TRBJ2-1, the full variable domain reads ETGVTQSPTHLIKTRGQQVTLRCSSQSGHNTVSWYQQALGQGPQFIFQYYREEENGRGNFPPRFSGLQFPNYSSELNVNALELDDSALYLCASGWTGYNEQFFGPGTRLTVL.

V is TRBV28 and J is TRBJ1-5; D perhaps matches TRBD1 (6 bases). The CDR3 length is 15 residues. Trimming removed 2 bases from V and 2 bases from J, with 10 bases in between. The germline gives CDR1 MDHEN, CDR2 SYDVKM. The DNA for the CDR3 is TGTGCCAGCAGTTTAATTTCAGGGGGCAATCAGCCCCAGCATTTT. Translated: CASSLISGGNQPQHF.

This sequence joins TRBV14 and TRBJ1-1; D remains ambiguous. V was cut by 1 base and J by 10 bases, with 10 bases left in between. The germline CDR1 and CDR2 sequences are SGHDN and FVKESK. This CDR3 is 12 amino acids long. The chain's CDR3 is CASSQVTRRAFF. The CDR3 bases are TGTGCCAGCAGCCAAGTAACACGACGAGCTTTCTTT.

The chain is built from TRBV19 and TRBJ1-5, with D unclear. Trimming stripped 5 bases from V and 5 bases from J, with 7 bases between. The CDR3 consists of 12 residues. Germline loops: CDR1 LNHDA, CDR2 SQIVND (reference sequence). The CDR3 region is CASSYTDQPQHF. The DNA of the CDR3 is TGTGCCAGTAGTTATACAGATCAGCCCCAGCATTTT.

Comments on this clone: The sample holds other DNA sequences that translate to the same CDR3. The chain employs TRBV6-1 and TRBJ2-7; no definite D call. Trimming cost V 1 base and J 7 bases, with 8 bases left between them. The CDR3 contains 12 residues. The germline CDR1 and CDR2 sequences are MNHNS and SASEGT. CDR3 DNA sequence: TGTGCCAGCAGTGAAGAATTAGTAGAGCAGTACTTC. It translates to CASSEELVEQYF.

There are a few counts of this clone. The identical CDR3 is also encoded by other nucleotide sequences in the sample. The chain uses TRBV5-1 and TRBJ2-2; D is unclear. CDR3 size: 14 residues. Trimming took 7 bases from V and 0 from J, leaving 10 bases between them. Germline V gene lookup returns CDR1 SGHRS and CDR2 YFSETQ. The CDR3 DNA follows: TGCGCCAGCCGAAGATTAACGAACACCGGGGAGCTGTTTTTT. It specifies CASRRLTNTGELFF. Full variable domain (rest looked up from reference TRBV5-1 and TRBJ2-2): KAGVTQTPRYLIKTRGQQVTLSCSPISGHRSVSWYQQTPGQGLQFLFEYFSETQRNKGNFPGRFSGRQFSNSRSEMNVSTLELGDSALYLCASRRLTNTGELFFGEGSRLTVL.

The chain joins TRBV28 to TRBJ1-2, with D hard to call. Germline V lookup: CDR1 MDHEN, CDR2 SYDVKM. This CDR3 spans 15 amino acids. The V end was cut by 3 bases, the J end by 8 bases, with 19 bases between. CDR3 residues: CASSFPGVKRVGYTF. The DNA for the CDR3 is TGTGCCAGCAGTTTCCCCGGAGTCAAGCGAGTCGGCTACACCTTC.

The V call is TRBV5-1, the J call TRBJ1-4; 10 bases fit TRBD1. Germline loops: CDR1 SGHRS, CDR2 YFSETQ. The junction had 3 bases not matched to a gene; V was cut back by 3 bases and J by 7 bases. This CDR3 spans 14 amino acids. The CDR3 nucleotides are TGCGCCAGCAGCTCCCGGGACAGGGGTGAAAAACTGTTTTTT. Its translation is CASSSRDRGEKLFF. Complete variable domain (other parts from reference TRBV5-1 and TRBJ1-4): KAGVTQTPRYLIKTRGQQVTLSCSPISGHRSVSWYQQTPGQGLQFLFEYFSETQRNKGNFPGRFSGRQFSNSRSEMNVSTLELGDSALYLCASSSRDRGEKLFFGSGTQLSVL.

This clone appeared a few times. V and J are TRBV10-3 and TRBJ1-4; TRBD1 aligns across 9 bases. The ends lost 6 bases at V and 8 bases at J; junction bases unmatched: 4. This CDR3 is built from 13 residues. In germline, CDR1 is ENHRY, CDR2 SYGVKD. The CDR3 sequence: CAISLGQGEKLFF. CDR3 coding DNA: TGTGCCATCAGCCTTGGACAGGGGGAAAAACTGTTTTTT.

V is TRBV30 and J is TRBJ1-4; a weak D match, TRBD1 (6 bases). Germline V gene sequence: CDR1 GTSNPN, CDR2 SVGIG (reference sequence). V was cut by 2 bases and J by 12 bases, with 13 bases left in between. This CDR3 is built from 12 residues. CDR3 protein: CAWSRDTPQLFF. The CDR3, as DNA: TGTGCCTGGAGTAGGGACACCCCGCAACTGTTTTTT. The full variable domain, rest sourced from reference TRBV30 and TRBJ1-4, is SQTIHQWPATLVQPVGSPLSLECTVEGTSNPNLYWYRQAAGRGLQLLFYSVGIGQISSEVPQNLSASRPQDRQFILSSKKLLLSDSGFYLCAWSRDTPQLFFGSGTQLSVL.

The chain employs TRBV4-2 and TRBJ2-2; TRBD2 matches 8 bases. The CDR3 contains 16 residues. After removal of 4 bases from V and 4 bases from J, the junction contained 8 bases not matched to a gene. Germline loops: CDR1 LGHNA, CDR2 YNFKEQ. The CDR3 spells CASSRGAGAVTGELFF. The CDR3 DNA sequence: TGTGCCAGCAGCCGGGGAGCGGGAGCGGTCACCGGGGAGCTGTTTTTT.

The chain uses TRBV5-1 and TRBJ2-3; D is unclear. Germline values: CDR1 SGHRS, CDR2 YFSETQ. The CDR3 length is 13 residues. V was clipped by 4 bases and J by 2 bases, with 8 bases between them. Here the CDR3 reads CASSPDVTDTQYF. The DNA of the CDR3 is TGCGCCAGCAGCCCCGACGTCACAGATACGCAGTATTTT.

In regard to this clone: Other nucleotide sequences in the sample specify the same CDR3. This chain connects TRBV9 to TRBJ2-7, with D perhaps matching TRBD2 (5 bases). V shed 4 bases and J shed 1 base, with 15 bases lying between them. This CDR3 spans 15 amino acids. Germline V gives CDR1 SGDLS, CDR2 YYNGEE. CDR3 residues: CASSPGGSRSYEQYF. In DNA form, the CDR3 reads TGTGCCAGCAGCCCCGGAGGTAGTAGGTCCTACGAGCAGTACTTC. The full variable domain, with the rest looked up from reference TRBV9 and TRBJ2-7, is DSGVTQTPKHLITATGQRVTLRCSPRSGDLSVYWYQQSLDQGLQFLIQYYNGEERAKGNILERFSAQQFPDLHSELNLSSLELGDSALYFCASSPGGSRSYEQYFGPGTRLTVT.

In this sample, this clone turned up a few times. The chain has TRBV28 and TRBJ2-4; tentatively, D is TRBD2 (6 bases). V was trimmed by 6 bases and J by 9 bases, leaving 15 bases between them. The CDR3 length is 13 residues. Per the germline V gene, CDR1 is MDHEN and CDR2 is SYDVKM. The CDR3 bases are TGTGCCAGCAGCTTTAGCGGACTTGGCATTCAGTACTTC. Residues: CASSFSGLGIQYF.

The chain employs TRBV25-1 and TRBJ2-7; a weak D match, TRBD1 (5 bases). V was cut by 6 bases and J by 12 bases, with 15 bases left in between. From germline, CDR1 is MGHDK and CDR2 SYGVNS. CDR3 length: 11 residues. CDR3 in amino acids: CASSLDRRVYF. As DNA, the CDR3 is TGTGCCAGCAGCCTCGACAGAAGAGTGTACTTC.

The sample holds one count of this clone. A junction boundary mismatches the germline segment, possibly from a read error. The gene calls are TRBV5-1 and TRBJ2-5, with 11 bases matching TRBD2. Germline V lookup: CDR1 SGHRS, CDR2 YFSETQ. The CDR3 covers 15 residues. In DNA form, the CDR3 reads TGCGCCAGCAGGGGACTAGCGGTTGCCCAAGGGACCCAGTACTTC. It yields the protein CASRGLAVAQGTQYF.

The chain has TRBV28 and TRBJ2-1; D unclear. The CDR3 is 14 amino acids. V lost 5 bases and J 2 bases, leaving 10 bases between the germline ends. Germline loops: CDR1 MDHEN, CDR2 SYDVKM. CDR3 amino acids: CASSPHTTYNEQFF. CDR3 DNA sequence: TGTGCCAGCAGTCCACATACGACCTACAATGAGCAGTTCTTC.